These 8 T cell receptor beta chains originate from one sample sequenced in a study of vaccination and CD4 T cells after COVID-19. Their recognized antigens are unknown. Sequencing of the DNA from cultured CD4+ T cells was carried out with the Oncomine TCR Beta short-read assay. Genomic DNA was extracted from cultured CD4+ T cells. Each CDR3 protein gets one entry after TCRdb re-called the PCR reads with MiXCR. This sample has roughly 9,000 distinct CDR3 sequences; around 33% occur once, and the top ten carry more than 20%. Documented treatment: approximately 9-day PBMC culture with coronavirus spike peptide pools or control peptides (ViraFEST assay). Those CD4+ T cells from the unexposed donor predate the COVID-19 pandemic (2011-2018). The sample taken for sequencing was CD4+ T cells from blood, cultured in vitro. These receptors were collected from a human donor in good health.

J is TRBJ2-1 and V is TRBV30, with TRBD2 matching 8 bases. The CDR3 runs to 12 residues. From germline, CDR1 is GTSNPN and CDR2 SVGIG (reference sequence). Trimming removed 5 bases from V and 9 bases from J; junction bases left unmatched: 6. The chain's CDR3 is CAWAGGIGEQFF. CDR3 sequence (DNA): TGTGCCTGGGCGGGGGGAATTGGTGAGCAGTTCTTC.

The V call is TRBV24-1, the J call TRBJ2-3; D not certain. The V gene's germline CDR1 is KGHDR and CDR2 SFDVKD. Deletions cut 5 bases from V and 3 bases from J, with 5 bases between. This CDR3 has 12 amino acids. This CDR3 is CATSARTDTQYF. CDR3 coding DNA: TGTGCCACCAGTGCTCGAACAGATACGCAGTATTTT.

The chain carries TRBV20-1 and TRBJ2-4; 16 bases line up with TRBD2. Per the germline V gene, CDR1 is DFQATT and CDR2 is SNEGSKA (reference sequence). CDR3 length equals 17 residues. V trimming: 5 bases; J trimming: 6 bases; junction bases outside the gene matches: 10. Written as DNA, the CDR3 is TGCAGTGCTCCGCCGGGACTAGCGGGAGGGCCCAGAAACATTCAGTACTTC. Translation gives CSAPPGLAGGPRNIQYF.

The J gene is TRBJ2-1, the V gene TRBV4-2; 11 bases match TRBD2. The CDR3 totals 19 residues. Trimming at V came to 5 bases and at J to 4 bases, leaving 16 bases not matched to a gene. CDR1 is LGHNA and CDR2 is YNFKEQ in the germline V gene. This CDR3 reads CASSYRLATSGEPYNEQFF. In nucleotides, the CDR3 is TGTGCCAGCAGCTACCGACTGGCGACTAGCGGGGAACCTTACAATGAGCAGTTCTTC.

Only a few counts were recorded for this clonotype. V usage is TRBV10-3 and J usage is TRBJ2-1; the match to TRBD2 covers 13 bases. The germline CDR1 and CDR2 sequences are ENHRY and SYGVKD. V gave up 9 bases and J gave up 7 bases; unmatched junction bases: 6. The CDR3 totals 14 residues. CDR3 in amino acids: CAIRTSGSGNEQFF. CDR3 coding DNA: TGTGCCATTAGGACTAGCGGGAGTGGGAATGAGCAGTTCTTC.

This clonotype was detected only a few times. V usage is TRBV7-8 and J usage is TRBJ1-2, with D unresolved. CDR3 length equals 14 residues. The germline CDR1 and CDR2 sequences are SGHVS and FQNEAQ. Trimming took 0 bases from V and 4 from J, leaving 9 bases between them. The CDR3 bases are TGTGCCAGCAGCTTAGCACCTGGGGTCTATGGCTACACCTTC. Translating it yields CASSLAPGVYGYTF. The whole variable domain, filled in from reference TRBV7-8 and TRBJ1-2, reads GAGVSQSPRYKVAKRGQDVALRCDPISGHVSLFWYQQALGQGPEFLTYFQNEAQLDKSGLPSDRFFAERPEGSVSTLKIQRTQQEDSAVYLCASSLAPGVYGYTFGSGTRLTVV.

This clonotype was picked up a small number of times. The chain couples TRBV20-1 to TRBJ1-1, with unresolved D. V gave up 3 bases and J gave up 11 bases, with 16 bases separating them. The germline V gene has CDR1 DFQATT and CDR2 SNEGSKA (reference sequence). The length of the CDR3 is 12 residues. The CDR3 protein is CSASRVPNGAFF. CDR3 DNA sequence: TGCAGTGCTAGCCGGGTTCCCAACGGGGCTTTCTTT.

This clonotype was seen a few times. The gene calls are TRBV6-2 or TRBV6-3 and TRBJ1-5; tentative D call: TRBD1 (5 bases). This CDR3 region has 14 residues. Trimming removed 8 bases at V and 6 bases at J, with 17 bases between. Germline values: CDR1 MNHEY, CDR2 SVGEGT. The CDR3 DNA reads TGTGCCAGCGATTCAGGGAGATCTCCTCAGCCCCAGCATTTT. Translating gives CASDSGRSPQPQHF.